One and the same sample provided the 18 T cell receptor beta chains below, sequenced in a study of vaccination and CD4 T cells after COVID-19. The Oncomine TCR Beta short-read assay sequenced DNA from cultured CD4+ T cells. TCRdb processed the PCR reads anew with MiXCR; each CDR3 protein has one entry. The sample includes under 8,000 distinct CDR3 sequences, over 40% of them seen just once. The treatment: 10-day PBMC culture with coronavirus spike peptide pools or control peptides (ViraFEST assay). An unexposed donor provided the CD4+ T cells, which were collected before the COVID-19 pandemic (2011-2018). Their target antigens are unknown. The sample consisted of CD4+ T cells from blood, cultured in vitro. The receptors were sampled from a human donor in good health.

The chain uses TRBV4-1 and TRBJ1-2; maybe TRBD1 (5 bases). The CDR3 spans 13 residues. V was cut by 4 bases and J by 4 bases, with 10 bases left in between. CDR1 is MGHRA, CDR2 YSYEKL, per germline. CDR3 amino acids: CASSREQGYGYTF. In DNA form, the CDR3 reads TGCGCCAGCAGCCGTGAGCAGGGCTATGGCTACACCTTC.

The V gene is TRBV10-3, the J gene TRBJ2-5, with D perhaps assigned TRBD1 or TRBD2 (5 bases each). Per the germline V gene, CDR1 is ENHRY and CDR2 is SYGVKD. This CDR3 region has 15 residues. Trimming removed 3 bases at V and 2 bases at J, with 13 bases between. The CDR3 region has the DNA TGTGCCATCAGTGATAGGGGTGGGAGACAAGAGACCCAGTACTTC. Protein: CAISDRGGRQETQYF.

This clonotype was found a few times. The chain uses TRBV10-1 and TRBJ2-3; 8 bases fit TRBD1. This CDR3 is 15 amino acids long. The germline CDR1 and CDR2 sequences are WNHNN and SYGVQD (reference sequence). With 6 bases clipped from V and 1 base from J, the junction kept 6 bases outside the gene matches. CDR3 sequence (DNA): TGCGCCAGCAGGAGTAAGACAGGGGGCACAGATACGCAGTATTTT. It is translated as CASRSKTGGTDTQYF.

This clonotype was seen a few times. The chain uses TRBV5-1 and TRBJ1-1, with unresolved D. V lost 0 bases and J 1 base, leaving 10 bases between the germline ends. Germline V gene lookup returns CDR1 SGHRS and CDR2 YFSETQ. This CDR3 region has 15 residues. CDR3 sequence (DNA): TGCGCCAGCAGCTTGGGGGGAGCAAAGAACACTGAAGCTTTCTTT. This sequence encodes CASSLGGAKNTEAFF.

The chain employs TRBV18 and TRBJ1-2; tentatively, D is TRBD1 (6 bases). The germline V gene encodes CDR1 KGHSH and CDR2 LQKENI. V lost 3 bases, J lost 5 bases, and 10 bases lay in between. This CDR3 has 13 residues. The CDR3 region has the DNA TGTGCCAGCTCACCTGGGGGACAATATGGCTACACCTTC. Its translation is CASSPGGQYGYTF.

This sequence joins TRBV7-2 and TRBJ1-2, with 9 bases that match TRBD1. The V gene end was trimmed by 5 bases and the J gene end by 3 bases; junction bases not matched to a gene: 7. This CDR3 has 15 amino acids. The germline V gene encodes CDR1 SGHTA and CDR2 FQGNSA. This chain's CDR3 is CASSHRTGDDYGYTF. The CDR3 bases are TGTGCCAGCAGCCATCGGACAGGGGATGACTATGGCTACACCTTC.

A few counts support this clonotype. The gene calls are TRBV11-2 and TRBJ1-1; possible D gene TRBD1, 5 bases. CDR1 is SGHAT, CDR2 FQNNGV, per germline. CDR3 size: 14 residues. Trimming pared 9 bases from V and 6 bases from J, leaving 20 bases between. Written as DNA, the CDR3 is TGTGCCAGTATCCGGGGGGGTAAGGAGGCTGAAGCTTTCTTT. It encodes CASIRGGKEAEAFF.

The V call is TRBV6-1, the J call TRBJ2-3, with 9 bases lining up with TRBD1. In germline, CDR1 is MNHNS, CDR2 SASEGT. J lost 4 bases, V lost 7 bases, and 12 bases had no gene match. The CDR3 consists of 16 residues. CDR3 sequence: CASTEQGALVSDTQYF. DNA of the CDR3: TGTGCCAGCACCGAACAGGGGGCCCTTGTCTCAGATACGCAGTATTTT.

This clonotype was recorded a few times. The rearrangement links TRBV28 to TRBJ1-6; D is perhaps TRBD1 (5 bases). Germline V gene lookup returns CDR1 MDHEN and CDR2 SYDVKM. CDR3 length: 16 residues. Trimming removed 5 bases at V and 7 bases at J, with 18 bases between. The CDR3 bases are TGTGCCAGCAGTACCATAACGGGACGGATAAATTCACCCCTCCACTTT. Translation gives CASSTITGRINSPLHF. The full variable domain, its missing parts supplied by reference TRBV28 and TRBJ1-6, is DVKVTQSSRYLVKRTGEKVFLECVQDMDHENMFWYRQDPGLGLRLIYFSYDVKMKEKGDIPEGYSVSREKKERFSLILESASTNQTSMYLCASSTITGRINSPLHFGNGTRLTVT.

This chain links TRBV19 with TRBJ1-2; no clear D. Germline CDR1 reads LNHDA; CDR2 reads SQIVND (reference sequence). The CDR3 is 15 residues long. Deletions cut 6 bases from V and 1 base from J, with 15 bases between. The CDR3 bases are TGTGCCAGTAGACCGTCGTTCGGTCTTAACTATGGCTACACCTTC. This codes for CASRPSFGLNYGYTF.

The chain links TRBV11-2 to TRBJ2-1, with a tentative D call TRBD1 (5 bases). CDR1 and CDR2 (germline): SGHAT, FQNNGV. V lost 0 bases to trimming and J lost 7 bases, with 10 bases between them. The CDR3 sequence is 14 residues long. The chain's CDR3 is CASSLDRRGNEQFF. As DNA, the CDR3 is TGTGCCAGCAGCTTAGATCGAAGGGGTAATGAGCAGTTCTTC. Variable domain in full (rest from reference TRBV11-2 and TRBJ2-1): EAGVAQSPRYKIIEKRQSVAFWCNPISGHATLYWYQQILGQGPKLLIQFQNNGVVDDSQLPKDRFSAERLKGVDSTLKIQPAKLEDSAVYLCASSLDRRGNEQFFGPGTRLTVL.

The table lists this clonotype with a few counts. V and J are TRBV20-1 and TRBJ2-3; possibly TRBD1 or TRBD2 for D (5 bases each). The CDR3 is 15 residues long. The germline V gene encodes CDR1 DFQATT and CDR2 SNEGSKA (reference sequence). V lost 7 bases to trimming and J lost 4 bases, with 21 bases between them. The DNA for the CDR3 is TGCAGTGTCCTTGGGATGGGGGAGCGATCAGATACGCAGTATTTT. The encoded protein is CSVLGMGERSDTQYF.

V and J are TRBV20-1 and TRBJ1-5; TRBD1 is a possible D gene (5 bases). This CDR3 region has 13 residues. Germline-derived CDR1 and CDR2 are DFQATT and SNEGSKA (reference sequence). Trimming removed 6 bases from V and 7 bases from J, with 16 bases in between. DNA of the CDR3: TGCAGTGCCGACGGCGGGGCCGGGCAGCCCCAGCATTTT. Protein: CSADGGAGQPQHF.

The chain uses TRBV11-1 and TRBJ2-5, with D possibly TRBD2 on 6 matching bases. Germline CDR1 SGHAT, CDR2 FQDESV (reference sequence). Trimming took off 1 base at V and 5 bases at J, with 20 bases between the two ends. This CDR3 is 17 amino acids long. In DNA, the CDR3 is TGTGCCAGCAGCTTAGAGAGCGGGCTCGGGTCCTTGGAGACCCAGTACTTC. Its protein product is CASSLESGLGSLETQYF.

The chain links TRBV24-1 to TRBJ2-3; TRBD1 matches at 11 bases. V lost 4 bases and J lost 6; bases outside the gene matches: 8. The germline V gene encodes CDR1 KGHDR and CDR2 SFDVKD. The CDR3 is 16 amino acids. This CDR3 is CATSDPGQGEGDTQYF. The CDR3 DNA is TGTGCCACCAGTGACCCGGGACAGGGGGAAGGGGATACGCAGTATTTT.

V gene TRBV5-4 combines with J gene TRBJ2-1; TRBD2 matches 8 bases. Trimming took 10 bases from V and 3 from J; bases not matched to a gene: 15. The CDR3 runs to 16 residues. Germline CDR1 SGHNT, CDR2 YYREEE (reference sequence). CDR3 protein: CAYRWGTSGNYNEQFF. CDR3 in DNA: TGTGCCTATCGGTGGGGCACTAGCGGAAACTACAATGAGCAGTTCTTC.

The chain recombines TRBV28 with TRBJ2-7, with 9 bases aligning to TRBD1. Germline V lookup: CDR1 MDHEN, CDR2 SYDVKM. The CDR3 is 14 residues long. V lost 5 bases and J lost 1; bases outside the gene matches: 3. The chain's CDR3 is CASSRQGGSYEQYF. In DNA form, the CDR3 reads TGTGCCAGCAGTAGACAGGGGGGGTCCTACGAGCAGTACTTC.

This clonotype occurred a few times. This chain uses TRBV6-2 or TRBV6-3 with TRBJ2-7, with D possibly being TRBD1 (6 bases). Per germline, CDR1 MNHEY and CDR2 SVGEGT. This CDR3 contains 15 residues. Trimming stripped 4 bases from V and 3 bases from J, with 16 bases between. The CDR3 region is CASSSSASRGYEQYF. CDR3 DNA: TGTGCCAGCAGTTCATCGGCCTCCAGGGGCTACGAGCAGTACTTC.